This is a list of T cell receptor beta chains from one sample in a study of OX40 agonist ivuxolimab in advanced cancers. Sequencing used immunoSEQ multiplex PCR; TCRdb keeps in-frame clones, though not all of them. The data hold approximately 84,000 clones, with 85% to 95% observed a single time. Here the sequenced sample was CD4+ or CD8+ T cells sorted from blood, taken in a trial of the OX40 agonist ivuxolimab. These receptors were obtained from an adult with an advanced solid tumor such as melanoma, head and neck, liver or kidney cancer. The CDR3 runs from the conserved cysteine through the conserved F or W. D genes are given only for firm matches. Clone size is given for some rows only: seen once, a few or many times, or a class if the clone is expanded.

TRBV14	NA	NA	TRBJ2-7	14	TGTGCCAGCAGCCAAGATCCGGGTACGGACGAGCAGTACTTC	CASSQDPGTDEQYF
TRBV27	NA	TRBD1	TRBJ2-1	14	TGTGCCAGCAGTTTCGGGACAGGGCCCAATGAGCAGTTCTTC	CASSFGTGPNEQFF
TRBV11-2	NA	NA	TRBJ2-3	13	TGTGCCAGCAGCATTCCCATCACAGATACGCAGTATTTT	CASSIPITDTQYF
TRBV15	NA	NA	TRBJ1-1	12	TGTGCCACCAGCGACAGGAACACTGAAGCTTTCTTT	CATSDRNTEAFF
TRBV4-1	NA	TRBD1	TRBJ1-2	14	TGCGCCAGCAGCCAAGGCGGGACAGGGGATGGCTACACCTTC	CASSQGGTGDGYTF
TRBV10-2	NA	TRBD2	TRBJ2-2	14	TGCGCCAGCACTCCGGGGGGGCGGGCCGGGGAGCTGTTTTTT	CASTPGGRAGELFF
TRBV15	NA	NA	TRBJ1-1	16	TGTGCCACCGGCGATCTACACAGGGCAATGAGCACTGAAGCTTTCTTT	CATGDLHRAMSTEAFF
TRBV19	NA	NA	TRBJ1-1	12	TGTGCCAGTAGTATAAGGGGTTTTGAAGCTTTCTTT	CASSIRGFEAFF
TRBV5-1	NA	TRBD2	TRBJ2-7	15	TGCGCCAGCAGCTTGGTAGTAGCGGGACCCAACGAGCAGTACTTC	CASSLVVAGPNEQYF
TRBV9	NA	TRBD2	TRBJ2-5	16	TGTGCCAGCAGCGACCTAGCGGGGCCTTCCCAAGAGACCCAGTACTTC	CASSDLAGPSQETQYF
TRBV10-3	NA	NA	TRBJ2-3	17	TGTGCCATCAGTGGCGACCCAGGAAAGGGGCGCACAGATACGCAGTATTTT	CAISGDPGKGRTDTQYF
TRBV11-2	NA	TRBD2	TRBJ2-3	15	TGTGCCAGCAGCCCTACTAGCGGGGTCACAGATACGCAGTATTTT	CASSPTSGVTDTQYF
TRBV9	NA	NA	TRBJ2-1	14	TGTGCCAGCAGCGAGGGACGGATATACAATGAGCAGTTCTTC	CASSEGRIYNEQFF
TRBV4-1	NA	NA	TRBJ1-1	14	TGCGCCAGCAGCCAGGGGGCGTGGGCCACTGAAGCTTTCTTT	CASSQGAWATEAFF
TRBV27	NA	TRBD1	TRBJ2-7	15	TGTGCCAGCAGTCTCCGTGGGACAGGAATCTACGAGCAGTACTTC	CASSLRGTGIYEQYF
TRBV12-5	NA	NA	TRBJ2-7	13	TGTGCTAGTGGTTTGAGGGATGCCTACGAGCAGTACTTC	CASGLRDAYEQYF
TRBV5-3	NA	TRBD1	TRBJ1-2	13	TGTGCCAGCAGCCGGGACAGGACGGATGGCTACACCTTC	CASSRDRTDGYTF
TRBV2	NA	NA	TRBJ2-3	14	TGTGCCAGCAGTGGGGCTAGCCACGCAGATACGCAGTATTTT	CASSGASHADTQYF
TRBV18	NA	NA	TRBJ2-3	13	TGTGCCAGCTCACCGGCGAGCACAGATACGCAGTATTTT	CASSPASTDTQYF
TRBV4-1	NA	NA	TRBJ2-6	17	TGCGCCAGCAGCCAAGATCAGGCTGTCTCGGGGGCCAACGTCCTGACTTTC	CASSQDQAVSGANVLTF
TRBV28	NA	TRBD1	TRBJ1-5	15	TGTGCCAGCAGTTCCGGGACAGCTAGCAATCAGCCCCAGCATTTT	CASSSGTASNQPQHF
TRBV4-3	NA	NA	TRBJ2-3	14	TGCGCCAGCAGCCAAGATTCCGGGGTGGATACGCAGTATTTT	CASSQDSGVDTQYF
TRBV27	once	NA	TRBJ2-3	14	TGTGCCAGCAGTTTCGGAAGACCCACAGATACGCAGTATTTT	CASSFGRPTDTQYF
TRBV7-2	NA	NA	TRBJ1-5	15	TGTGCCAGCAGCTTAGGGGGGGCGCGGAATCAGCCCCAGCATTTT	CASSLGGARNQPQHF
TRBV29-1	NA	TRBD2	TRBJ2-3	17	TGCAGCGTTGAAGGCGGGACTAGCGGGGCCCCCACAGATACGCAGTATTTT	CSVEGGTSGAPTDTQYF
TRBV2	NA	NA	TRBJ2-1	13	TGTGCCAGCAGTGATAGCCCCGTCGATGAGCAGTTCTTC	CASSDSPVDEQFF
TRBV13	NA	NA	TRBJ1-1	13	TGTGCCAGCAGCCGCCGACCCCACACTGAAGCTTTCTTT	CASSRRPHTEAFF
TRBV4-1	NA	TRBD2	TRBJ2-1	16	TGCGCCAGCAGCCAGTATACTAGCGGGAGTTACAATGAGCAGTTCTTC	CASSQYTSGSYNEQFF
TRBV6-5	NA	TRBD2	TRBJ2-1	13	TGTGCCAGCAGTCTAGCGGGAGGGGATGAGCAGTTCTTC	CASSLAGGDEQFF
TRBV9	NA	NA	TRBJ2-3	13	TGTGCCAGCAGCGGTCTAGCGTTAGATACGCAGTATTTT	CASSGLALDTQYF
TRBV19	NA	NA	TRBJ2-1	15	TGTGCCAGTAGCCCGGACGGAGGAACCTACAATGAGCAGTTCTTC	CASSPDGGTYNEQFF
TRBV4-1	large	NA	TRBJ1-2	13	TGCGCCAGCAGCCAATCTATCGGCAACGGCTACACCTTC	CASSQSIGNGYTF
TRBV19	NA	NA	TRBJ1-1	15	TGTGCCAGTAGTACAGACAGTGGGATGAACACTGAAGCTTTCTTT	CASSTDSGMNTEAFF
TRBV21-1	NA	NA	TRBJ2-7	18	TGTGCCAGCAGCAAAAAGGTGCCGGGGCACAGGGGGCCGTGCGAGCAGTACTTC	CASSKKVPGHRGPCEQYF
TRBV19	NA	NA	TRBJ2-3	15	TGTGCCAGTAGTATTCCGGACAGTTACACAGATACGCAGTATTTT	CASSIPDSYTDTQYF
TRBV27	NA	NA	TRBJ1-5	14	TGTGCCAGCCGAGTGGGGCACAGCAATCAGCCCCAGCATTTT	CASRVGHSNQPQHF
TRBV5-4	NA	NA	TRBJ1-2	14	TGTGCCAGCTATCGGACAGCTACTAACTATGGCTACACCTTC	CASYRTATNYGYTF
TRBV29-1	NA	NA	TRBJ1-1	12	TGCAGCGCTGAGTATACCTACACTGAAGCTTTCTTT	CSAEYTYTEAFF
TRBV6-1	NA	TRBD2	TRBJ2-3	18	TGTGCCAGCAGTGTCTTCCTAGCGGGGGGGCCGGGCACAGATACGCAGTATTTT	CASSVFLAGGPGTDTQYF
TRBV29-1	NA	TRBD2	TRBJ2-1	15	TGCAGCGTCCCCTTAGGTAGCGGGAGGAGCAATGAGCAGTTCTTC	CSVPLGSGRSNEQFF
TRBV7-9	NA	NA	TRBJ2-2	13	TGTGCCAGCAGCTATATTTCTAACGGGGAGCTGTTTTTT	CASSYISNGELFF
TRBV10-1	NA	TRBD1	TRBJ1-2	14	TGCGCCAGCAGTGAGGACAGGGGGCCGGGTGGCTACACCTTC	CASSEDRGPGGYTF
TRBV11-3	NA	NA	TRBJ2-3	12	TGTGCCAGCAGCTTGGGGGGCTCTACGCAGTATTTT	CASSLGGSTQYF
TRBV10-3	NA	TRBD1	TRBJ1-3	14	TGTGCCATCAGCGAAACAGGGGCTGGAAACACCATATATTTT	CAISETGAGNTIYF
TRBV7-7	NA	TRBD1	TRBJ1-6	15	TGTGCCAGCAGGGGGGACAGTGCTTATAATTCACCCCTCCACTTT	CASRGDSAYNSPLHF
TRBV6-1	NA	NA	TRBJ1-5	14	TGTGCCAGCAGTCCCTTTAGACAGAGACAGCCCCAGCATTTT	CASSPFRQRQPQHF
TRBV6-5	few	NA	TRBJ2-2	12	TGTGCCAGCAGTTGGGACACCGGGGAGCTGTTTTTT	CASSWDTGELFF
TRBV27	NA	TRBD1	TRBJ2-7	13	TGTGCCAGCCGGACAGGGGCGACCTACGAGCAGTACTTC	CASRTGATYEQYF
TRBV5-1	once	NA	TRBJ2-3	13	TGCGCCAGCAGCTTGGGTGGCACAGATACGCAGTATTTT	CASSLGGTDTQYF
TRBV11-2	NA	NA	TRBJ2-7	17	TGTGCCAGCAGCTTAGGGGGTACTAGAGCCGGAAAGGAGGAGCAGTACTTC	CASSLGGTRAGKEEQYF
TRBV27	NA	NA	TRBJ1-2	17	TGTGCCAGCAGTTGGATCAGGCGGGCCGGGGCTTTTGATGGCTACACCTTC	CASSWIRRAGAFDGYTF